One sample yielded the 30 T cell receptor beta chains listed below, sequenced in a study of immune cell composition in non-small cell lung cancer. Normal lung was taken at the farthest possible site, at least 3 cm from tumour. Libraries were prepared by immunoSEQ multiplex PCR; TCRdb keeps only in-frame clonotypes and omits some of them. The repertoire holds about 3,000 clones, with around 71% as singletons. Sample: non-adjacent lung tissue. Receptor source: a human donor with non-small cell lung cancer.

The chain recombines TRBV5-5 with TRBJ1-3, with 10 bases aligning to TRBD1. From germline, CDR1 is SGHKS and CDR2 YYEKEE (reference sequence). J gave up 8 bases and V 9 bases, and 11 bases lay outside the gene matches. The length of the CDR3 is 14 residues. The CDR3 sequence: CATALGQGEDTIYF. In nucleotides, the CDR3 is TGTGCCACCGCCCTAGGACAGGGGGAGGACACCATATATTTT. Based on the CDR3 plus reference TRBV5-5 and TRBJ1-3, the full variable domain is DAGVTQSPTHLIKTRGQQVTLRCSPISGHKSVSWYQQVLGQGPQFIFQYYEKEERGRGNFPDRFSARQFPNYSSELNVNALLLGDSALYLCATALGQGEDTIYFGEGSWLTVV.

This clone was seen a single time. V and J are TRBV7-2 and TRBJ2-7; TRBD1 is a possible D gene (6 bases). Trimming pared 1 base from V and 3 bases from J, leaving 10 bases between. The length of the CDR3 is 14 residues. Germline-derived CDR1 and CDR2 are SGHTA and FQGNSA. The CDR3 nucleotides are TGTGCCAGCAGCTTAGTGGCAGGGGTCTACGAGCAGTACTTC. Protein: CASSLVAGVYEQYF.

CDR3 in DNA: TGTGCCATCAGTGAGTCACGAGGGGGCTACGAGCAGTACTTC. Amino acids: CAISESRGGYEQYF. The chain links TRBV10-3 to TRBJ2-7; TRBD1 might be the D (6 bases). CDR1 ENHRY and CDR2 SYGVKD come from the germline V gene. The ends were cut back, 0 bases at V and 3 bases at J, with 9 bases in the middle. The CDR3 extends over 14 amino acids.

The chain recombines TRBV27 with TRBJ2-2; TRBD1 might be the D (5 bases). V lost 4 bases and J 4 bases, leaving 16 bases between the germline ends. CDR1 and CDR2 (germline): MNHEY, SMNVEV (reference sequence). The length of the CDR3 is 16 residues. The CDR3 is CASSSQARLVTGELFF. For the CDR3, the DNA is TGTGCCAGCAGTTCACAGGCTAGGTTGGTCACCGGGGAGCTGTTTTTT.

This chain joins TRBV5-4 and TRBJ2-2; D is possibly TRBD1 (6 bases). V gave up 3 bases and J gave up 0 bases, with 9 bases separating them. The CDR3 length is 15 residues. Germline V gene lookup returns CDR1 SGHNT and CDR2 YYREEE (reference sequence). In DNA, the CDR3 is TGTGCCAGCAGCTGGCAGGGGACGAACACCGGGGAGCTGTTTTTT. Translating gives CASSWQGTNTGELFF.

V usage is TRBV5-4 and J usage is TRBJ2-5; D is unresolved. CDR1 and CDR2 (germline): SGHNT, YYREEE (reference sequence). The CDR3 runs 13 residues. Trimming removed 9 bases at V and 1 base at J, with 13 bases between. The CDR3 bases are TGTGCCACCTCAGGTCCTGCCCAAGAGACCCAGTACTTC. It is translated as CATSGPAQETQYF.

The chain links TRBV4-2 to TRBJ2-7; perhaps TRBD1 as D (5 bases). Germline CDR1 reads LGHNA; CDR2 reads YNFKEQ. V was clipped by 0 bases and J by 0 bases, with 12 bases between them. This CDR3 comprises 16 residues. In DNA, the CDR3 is TGTGCCAGCAGCCAAGATAGGCAGGGCCGCTCCTACGAGCAGTACTTC. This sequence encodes CASSQDRQGRSYEQYF.

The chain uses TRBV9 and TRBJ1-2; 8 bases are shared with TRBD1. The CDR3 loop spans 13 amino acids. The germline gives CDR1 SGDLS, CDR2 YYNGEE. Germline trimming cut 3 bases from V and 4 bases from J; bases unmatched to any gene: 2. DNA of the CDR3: TGTGCCAGCAGCGCACAGGGGGTCTATGGCTACACCTTC. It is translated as CASSAQGVYGYTF.

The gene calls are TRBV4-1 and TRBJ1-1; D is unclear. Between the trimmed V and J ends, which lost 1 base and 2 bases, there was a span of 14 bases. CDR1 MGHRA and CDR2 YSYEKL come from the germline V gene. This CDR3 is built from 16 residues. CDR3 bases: TGCGCCAGCAGCCAAGTTTATGAGAGAAGTAACACTGAAGCTTTCTTT. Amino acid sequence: CASSQVYERSNTEAFF.

The CDR3 sequence is CASSVDRGTYNEQFF. In DNA form, the CDR3 reads TGCGCCAGCAGCGTAGACAGGGGCACCTACAATGAGCAGTTCTTC. The chain carries TRBV5-1 and TRBJ2-1; 8 nucleotides match TRBD1. This CDR3 has 15 amino acids. The germline CDR1 and CDR2 sequences are SGHRS and YFSETQ. V gave up 4 bases and J gave up 2 bases; unmatched junction bases: 5.

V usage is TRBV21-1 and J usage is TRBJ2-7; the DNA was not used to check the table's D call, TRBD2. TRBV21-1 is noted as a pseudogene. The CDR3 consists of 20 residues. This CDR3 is CAAILNLPTFTSFFSYEQYF. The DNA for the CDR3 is TGTGCCGCGATCTTAAACCTGCCTACGTTCACTTCTTTTTTCTCCTACGAGCAGTACTTC.

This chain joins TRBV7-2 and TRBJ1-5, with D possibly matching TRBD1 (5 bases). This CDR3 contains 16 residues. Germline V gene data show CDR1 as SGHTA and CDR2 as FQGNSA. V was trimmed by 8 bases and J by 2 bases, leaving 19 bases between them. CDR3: CASHTVGGFGNQPQHF. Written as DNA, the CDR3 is TGTGCCAGCCACACAGTCGGGGGTTTTGGCAATCAGCCCCAGCATTTT.

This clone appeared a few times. The chain's CDR3 is CAWSVTRGTEAFF. The CDR3 coding sequence is TGTGCCTGGAGTGTAACCCGGGGCACTGAAGCTTTCTTT. The rearrangement joins TRBV30 to TRBJ1-1, with D uncertain. V shed 0 bases and J shed 4 bases, with 9 bases lying between them. The CDR3 is 13 amino acids. CDR1 and CDR2 from the germline V gene are GTSNPN and SVGIG (reference sequence).

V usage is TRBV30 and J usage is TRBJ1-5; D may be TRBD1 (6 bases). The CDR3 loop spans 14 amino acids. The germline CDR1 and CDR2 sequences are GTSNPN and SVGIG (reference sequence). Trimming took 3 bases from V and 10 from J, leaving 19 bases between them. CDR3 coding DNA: TGTGCCTGGAGCGCGGACAGCGGGGAGGGACCCCAGCATTTT. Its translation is CAWSADSGEGPQHF.

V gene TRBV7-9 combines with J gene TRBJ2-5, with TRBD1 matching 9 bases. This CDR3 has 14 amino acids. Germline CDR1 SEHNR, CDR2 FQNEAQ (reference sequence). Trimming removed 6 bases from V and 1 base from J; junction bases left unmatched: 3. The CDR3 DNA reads TGTGCCAGCAGGGGGGACAGGGTCCAAGAGACCCAGTACTTC. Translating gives CASRGDRVQETQYF.

For the CDR3, the DNA is TGTGCCAGCAGGGCCCGGGACAGATACAATGAGCAGTTCTTC. Translated, it gives CASRARDRYNEQFF. The chain carries TRBV27 and TRBJ2-1, with 7 bases that match TRBD1. Germline loops: CDR1 MNHEY, CDR2 SMNVEV (reference sequence). The CDR3 totals 14 residues. Germline trimming cut 6 bases from V and 4 bases from J; bases unmatched to any gene: 6.

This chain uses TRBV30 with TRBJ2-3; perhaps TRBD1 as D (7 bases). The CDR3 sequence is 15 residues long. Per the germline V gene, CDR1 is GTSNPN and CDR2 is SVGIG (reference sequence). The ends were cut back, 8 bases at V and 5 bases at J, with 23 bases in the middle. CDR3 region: CATKGRGAEVDTQYF. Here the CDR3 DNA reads TGTGCCACAAAGGGCAGGGGGGCCGAGGTAGATACGCAGTATTTT.

This CDR3 reads CASSWGLAGALSYNEQFF. In DNA form, the CDR3 reads TGCGCCAGCAGCTGGGGACTAGCGGGGGCCCTCTCCTACAATGAGCAGTTCTTC. The rearrangement uses TRBV5-1 and TRBJ2-1; 14 nucleotides line up with TRBD2. The CDR3 contains 18 residues. With V trimmed by 3 bases and J by 0 bases, 5 bases remained unmatched. Germline V gene lookup returns CDR1 SGHRS and CDR2 YFSETQ.

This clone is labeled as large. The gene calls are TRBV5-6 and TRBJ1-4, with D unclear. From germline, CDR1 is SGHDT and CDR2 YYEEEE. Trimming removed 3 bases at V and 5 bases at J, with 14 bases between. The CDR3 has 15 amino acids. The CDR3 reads CASSWRGLSNEKLFF. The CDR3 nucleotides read TGTGCCAGCAGCTGGCGGGGTTTGTCAAATGAAAAACTGTTTTTT.

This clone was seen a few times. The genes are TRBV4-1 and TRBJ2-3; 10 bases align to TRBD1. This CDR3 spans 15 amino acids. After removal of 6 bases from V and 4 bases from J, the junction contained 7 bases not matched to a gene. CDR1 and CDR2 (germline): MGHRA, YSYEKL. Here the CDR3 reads CASRNDRGRADTQYF. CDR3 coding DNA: TGCGCCAGCAGAAACGACAGGGGGCGCGCAGATACGCAGTATTTT.

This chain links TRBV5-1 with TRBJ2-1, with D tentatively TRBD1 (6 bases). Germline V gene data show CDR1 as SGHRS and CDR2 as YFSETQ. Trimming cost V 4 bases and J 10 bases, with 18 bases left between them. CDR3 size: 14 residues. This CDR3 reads CASSLEIGTNEQFF. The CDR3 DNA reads TGCGCCAGCAGCCTGGAGATCGGGACAAACGAGCAGTTCTTC.

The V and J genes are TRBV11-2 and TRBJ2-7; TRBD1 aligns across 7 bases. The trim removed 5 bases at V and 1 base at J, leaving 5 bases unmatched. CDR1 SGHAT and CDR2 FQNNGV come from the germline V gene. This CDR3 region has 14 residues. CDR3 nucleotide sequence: TGTGCCAGCAGCCCTCCGGGACAGTCCTACGAGCAGTACTTC. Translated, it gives CASSPPGQSYEQYF.

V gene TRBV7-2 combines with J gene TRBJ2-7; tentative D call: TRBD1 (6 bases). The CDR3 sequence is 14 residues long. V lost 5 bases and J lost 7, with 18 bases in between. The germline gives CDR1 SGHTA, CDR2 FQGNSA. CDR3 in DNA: TGTGCCAGCAGCCTGGGACAAGTGAGGGAAGAGCAGTACTTC. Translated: CASSLGQVREEQYF.

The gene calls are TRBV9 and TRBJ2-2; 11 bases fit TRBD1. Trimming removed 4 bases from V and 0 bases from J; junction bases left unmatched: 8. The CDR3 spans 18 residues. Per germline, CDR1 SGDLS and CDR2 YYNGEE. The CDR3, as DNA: TGTGCCAGCAGCTTCCGGACAGGGGGCTCTCCGAACACCGGGGAGCTGTTTTTT. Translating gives CASSFRTGGSPNTGELFF.

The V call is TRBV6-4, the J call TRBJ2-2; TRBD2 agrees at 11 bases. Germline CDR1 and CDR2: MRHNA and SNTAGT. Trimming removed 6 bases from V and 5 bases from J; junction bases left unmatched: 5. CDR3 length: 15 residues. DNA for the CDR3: TGTGCCAGCAGCCCGACTAGCGGGGCTACCGGGGAGCTGTTTTTT. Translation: CASSPTSGATGELFF.

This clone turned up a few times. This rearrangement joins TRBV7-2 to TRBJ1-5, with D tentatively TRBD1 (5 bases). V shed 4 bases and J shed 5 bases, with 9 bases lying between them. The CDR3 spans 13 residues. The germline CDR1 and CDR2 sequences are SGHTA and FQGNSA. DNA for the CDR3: TGTGCCAGCAGCTGGGGGAGGGATCAGCCCCAGCATTTT. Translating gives CASSWGRDQPQHF.

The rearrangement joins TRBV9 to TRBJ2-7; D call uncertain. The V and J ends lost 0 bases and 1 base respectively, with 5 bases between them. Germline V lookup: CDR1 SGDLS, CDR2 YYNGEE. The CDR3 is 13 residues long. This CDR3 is CASSVDSSYEQYF. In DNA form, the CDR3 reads TGTGCCAGCAGCGTAGACTCATCCTACGAGCAGTACTTC.

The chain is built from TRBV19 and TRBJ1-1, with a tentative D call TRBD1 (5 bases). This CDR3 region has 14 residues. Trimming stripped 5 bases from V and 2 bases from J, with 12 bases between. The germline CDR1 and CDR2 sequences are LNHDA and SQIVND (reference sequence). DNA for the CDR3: TGTGCCAGTAGTCTTTTGGGGGGAAACACTGAAGCTTTCTTT. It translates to CASSLLGGNTEAFF.

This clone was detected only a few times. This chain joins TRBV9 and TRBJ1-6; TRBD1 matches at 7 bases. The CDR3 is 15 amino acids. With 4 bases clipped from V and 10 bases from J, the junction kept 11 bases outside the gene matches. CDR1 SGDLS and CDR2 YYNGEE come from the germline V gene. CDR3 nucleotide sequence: TGTGCCAGCAGCCCGACAGTGACAGGGATGTCACCCCTCCACTTT. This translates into CASSPTVTGMSPLHF.

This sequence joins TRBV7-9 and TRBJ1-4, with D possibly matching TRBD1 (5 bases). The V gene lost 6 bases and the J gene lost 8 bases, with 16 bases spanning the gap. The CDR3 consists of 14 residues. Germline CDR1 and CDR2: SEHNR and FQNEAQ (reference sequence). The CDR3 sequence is CASRLQGLGEKLFF. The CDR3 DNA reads TGTGCCAGCAGGTTGCAGGGATTAGGCGAAAAACTGTTTTTT.